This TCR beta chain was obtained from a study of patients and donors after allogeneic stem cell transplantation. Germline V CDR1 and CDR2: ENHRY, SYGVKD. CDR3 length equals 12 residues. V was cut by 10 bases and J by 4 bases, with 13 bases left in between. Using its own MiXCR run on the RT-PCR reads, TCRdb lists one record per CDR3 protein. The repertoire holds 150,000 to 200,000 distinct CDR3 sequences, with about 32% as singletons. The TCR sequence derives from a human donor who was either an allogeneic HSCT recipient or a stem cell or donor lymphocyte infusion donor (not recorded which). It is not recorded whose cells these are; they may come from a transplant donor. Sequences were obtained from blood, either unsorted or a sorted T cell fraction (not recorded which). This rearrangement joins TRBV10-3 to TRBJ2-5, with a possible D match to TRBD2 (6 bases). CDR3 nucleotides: TGTGCCAGCTCGGGACTCCTAGAGACCCAGTACTTC. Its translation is CASSGLLETQYF.